A selection of T cell receptor beta chains follows, all from one sample in a study of T-cell memory formation after mild COVID-19. TCRdb reprocessed the 5' RACE reads with MiXCR, giving one entry per CDR3 protein. The sample has under 450,000 distinct CDR3 sequences, about an eighth seen once. Input material: PBMCs or a T cell subset sorted from them (not recorded which). These receptors all come from a man aged 18 to 30 who had mild COVID-19 (a few samples of this study predate the infection). Cell type and time point are not known. CDR3s include the opening cysteine and the closing phenylalanine or tryptophan. The D gene is left open where the match is weak. Clone size appears in some rows only: once, few, many, or a class for an expanded clone.

TRBJ1-1 13 NA TRBV4-1 few CASSQEVSPEAFF TGCGCCAGCAGCCAAGAAGTCAGTCCTGAAGCTTTCTTT
TRBJ2-1 15 NA TRBV4-3 few CASSLGKSSYNEQFF TGCGCCAGCAGCCTCGGGAAGAGCTCCTACAATGAGCAGTTCTTC
TRBJ2-3 18 TRBD2 TRBV9 few CASSVEPLRGLGGDTQYF TGTGCCAGCAGCGTAGAGCCCCTCAGGGGACTAGGGGGAGATACGCAGTATTTT
TRBJ2-2 12 NA TRBV12-3/TRBV12-4 many CASLVGTGELFF TGTGCCAGCCTGGTTGGCACCGGGGAGCTGTTTTTT
TRBJ2-1 13 TRBD1 TRBV27 few CASSRDSLGEQFF TGTGCCAGCAGTAGGGACAGCCTGGGTGAGCAGTTCTTC
TRBJ1-5 15 NA TRBV5-6 NA CASSFRWGSNQPQHF TGTGCCAGCAGCTTTCGGTGGGGAAGCAATCAGCCCCAGCATTTT
TRBJ2-7 16 NA TRBV7-9 NA CASSLGGGAKGYEQYF TGTGCCAGCAGCTTAGGTGGCGGGGCGAAAGGTTACGAGCAGTACTTC
TRBJ2-3 16 NA TRBV6-2/TRBV6-3 NA CATRGMLAQRSGTQYF TGTGCCACCCGGGGGATGTTAGCACAGAGGTCGGGTACGCAGTATTTT
TRBJ2-1 15 NA TRBV6-5 NA CASRPGTDSYNEQFF TGTGCCAGCAGACCAGGGACGGATTCCTACAATGAGCAGTTCTTC
TRBJ1-5 14 NA TRBV5-4 few CASSEEGLNQPQHF TGTGCCAGCAGCGAGGAGGGGCTAAATCAGCCCCAGCATTTT
TRBJ1-2 20 TRBD1 TRBV4-1 NA CASSLINPGTGPPMDYGYTF TGCGCCAGCAGCCTCATCAACCCGGGGACAGGGCCCCCTATGGACTATGGCTACACCTTC
TRBJ1-1 13 NA TRBV27 few CASSSTDRSGAFF TGTGCCAGCAGTTCCACTGACAGGTCAGGGGCTTTCTTT
TRBJ2-1 15 TRBD2 TRBV18 NA CASSPPRGGVDEQFF TGTGCCAGCTCACCACCGCGGGGGGGCGTCGATGAGCAGTTCTTC
TRBJ1-6 17 NA TRBV3-1 NA CASSTRIQRSYNSPLHF TGTGCCAGCAGCACTCGGATACAGCGCTCCTATAATTCACCCCTCCACTTT
TRBJ2-1 18 NA TRBV11-2 NA CASSLDLGGGSSYNEQFF TGTGCCAGCAGCTTAGATCTGGGGGGCGGGAGCTCCTACAATGAGCAGTTCTTC
TRBJ1-1 10 NA TRBV24-1 few CATLPTEAFF TGTGCCACGCTTCCAACTGAAGCTTTCTTT
TRBJ1-4 13 TRBD1 TRBV10-3 few CATRTGTNEKLFF TGTGCCACGAGGACAGGAACTAATGAAAAACTGTTTTTT
TRBJ2-5 14 NA TRBV7-2 few CASSSTVIQETQYF TGTGCCAGCAGCTCGACGGTTATCCAAGAGACCCAGTACTTC
TRBJ2-5 15 TRBD1 TRBV18 few CASSPVQGPMETQYF TGTGCCAGCTCACCGGTACAGGGGCCAATGGAGACCCAGTACTTC
TRBJ2-2 14 NA TRBV29-1 few CSVVVAVNTGELFF TGCAGCGTTGTGGTAGCGGTCAACACCGGGGAGCTGTTTTTT
TRBJ2-2 13 NA TRBV3-1 few CASSQHYEGELFF TGTGCCAGCAGCCAACATTACGAGGGGGAGCTGTTTTTT
TRBJ2-2 14 NA TRBV5-1 NA CASRVRGNTGELFF TGCGCCAGCAGGGTCCGGGGAAACACCGGGGAGCTGTTTTTT
TRBJ1-1 12 NA TRBV6-2/TRBV6-3 few CASSYVRWEAFF TGTGCCAGCAGTTACGTTCGGTGGGAAGCTTTCTTT
TRBJ1-4 13 NA TRBV5-1 few CASSLQTGEKLFF TGCGCCAGCAGCCTTCAGACAGGCGAAAAACTGTTTTTT
TRBJ2-5 13 TRBD2 TRBV18 many CASSTGLATTQYF TGTGCCAGCTCGACGGGACTAGCGACTACCCAGTACTTC
TRBJ1-5 15 NA TRBV2 NA CASRSGPNSNQPQHF TGTGCCAGCAGGTCAGGGCCCAATAGCAATCAGCCCCAGCATTTT
TRBJ1-5 13 NA TRBV2 NA CASSDLGTTPQHF TGTGCCAGCAGTGACCTCGGAACGACGCCCCAGCATTTT
TRBJ1-1 14 TRBD1 TRBV12-3/TRBV12-4 few CASRGDRRDTEAFF TGTGCCAGCAGGGGGGACAGGAGGGACACTGAAGCTTTCTTT
TRBJ2-7 14 NA TRBV18 many CASSPPSAPYEQYF TGTGCCAGCTCACCACCGTCTGCCCCCTACGAGCAGTACTTC
TRBJ2-5 13 NA TRBV12-3/TRBV12-4 few CASSLQEKETQYF TGTGCCAGCAGTTTACAAGAAAAAGAGACCCAGTACTTC
TRBJ2-1 11 TRBD1 TRBV27 NA CAARDRYFQFF TGTGCCGCCCGGGACAGATATTTTCAGTTCTTC
TRBJ2-5 14 NA TRBV5-1 NA CASRLRARQETQYF TGCGCCAGCCGTCTGAGGGCCCGCCAAGAGACCCAGTACTTC
TRBJ2-3 12 NA TRBV6-1 NA CASPGSTDTQYF TGTGCCAGCCCCGGAAGCACAGATACGCAGTATTTT
TRBJ2-1 18 TRBD2 TRBV7-2 many CASSSLGTSGVTYNEQFF TGTGCCAGCAGCTCCCTTGGGACTAGCGGGGTAACCTACAATGAGCAGTTCTTC
TRBJ2-2 16 TRBD1 TRBV6-2/TRBV6-3 NA CASSYPRTGNTGELFF TGTGCCAGCAGTTACCCAAGGACAGGGAACACCGGGGAGCTGTTTTTT
TRBJ1-2 15 NA TRBV14 many CASSQDQEWNYGYTF TGTGCCAGCAGCCAAGATCAGGAGTGGAACTATGGCTACACCTTC
TRBJ2-1 11 NA TRBV20-1 few CSAREDGEQFF TGCAGTGCTAGAGAGGACGGCGAGCAGTTCTTC
TRBJ2-1 13 NA TRBV5-1 few CASSFNRVSEQFF TGCGCCAGCAGCTTCAACAGGGTGAGTGAGCAGTTCTTC
TRBJ2-2 15 NA TRBV18 many CASSPLRGNTGELFF TGTGCCAGCTCACCACTGCGGGGGAACACCGGGGAGCTGTTTTTT
TRBJ2-1 14 NA TRBV20-1 few CSAPTPPVHNEQFF TGCAGTGCCCCGACTCCTCCAGTCCACAATGAGCAGTTCTTC